One and the same sample provided the 17 T cell receptor beta chains below, sequenced in a study of shared clonotypes between healthy human individuals. Repertoires were generated with immunoSEQ multiplex PCR, while TCRdb's copy carries only in-frame clones and drops some. The table lists 2.3 million or so clones, approximately 95% of them singletons. Sequencing input: naive CD4+ T cells from PBMCs. Subset given: CD45RA+ positively selected. The receptors derive from a man in his late teens or twenties in good health. Some clones in this sample may be carry-over from other donors' samples.

The chain is built from TRBV28 and TRBJ1-5; 7 bases are a match to TRBD1. The CDR3 is 14 residues long. The V and J ends lost 6 bases and 4 bases, in that order; junction bases with no gene match: 6. CDR1 and CDR2 (germline): MDHEN, SYDVKM. CDR3 nucleotide sequence: TGTGCCAGCAGGGTCGGACAGGCGAATCAGCCCCAGCATTTT. Its translation is CASRVGQANQPQHF.

This chain links TRBV7-2 with TRBJ2-3, with a weak D call TRBD1 (5 bases). CDR1 and CDR2 (germline): SGHTA, FQGNSA. V lost 1 base to trimming and J lost 2 bases, with 10 bases between them. The CDR3 is made up of 15 amino acids. The CDR3 sequence is CASSLVVGPTDTQYF. The CDR3 region has the DNA TGTGCCAGCAGCTTAGTCGTGGGGCCCACAGATACGCAGTATTTT.

This chain uses TRBV6-5 with TRBJ1-1; no clear D gene. Trimming took 7 bases from V and 1 from J, leaving 7 bases between them. The CDR3 consists of 12 residues. Germline V gene lookup returns CDR1 MNHEY and CDR2 SVGAGI. The CDR3 coding sequence is TGTGCCAGCACGGGTCAGAACACTGAAGCTTTCTTT. Amino acid sequence: CASTGQNTEAFF.

The chain has TRBV11-3 and TRBJ2-5; TRBD1 matches at 8 bases. V lost 2 bases and J lost 5; bases outside the gene matches: 10. The CDR3 runs 16 residues. CDR1 is SGHNT and CDR2 is YENEEA in the germline V gene. The CDR3 nucleotides read TGTGCCAGCAGCTTAACCCGGACAGGGACCGCCGAGACCCAGTACTTC. It is translated as CASSLTRTGTAETQYF.

CDR3 in amino acids: CASSLVLGPYNEQFF. CDR3 nucleotides: TGTGCCAGCAGCTTAGTACTCGGCCCCTACAATGAGCAGTTCTTC. The chain is built from TRBV11-2 and TRBJ2-1; D remains unclear. The germline CDR1 and CDR2 sequences are SGHAT and FQNNGV. The CDR3 contains 15 residues. Trimming stripped 1 base from V and 2 bases from J, with 9 bases between.

The chain couples TRBV9 to TRBJ1-2; weak D call: TRBD1 (5 bases). V lost 4 bases, J lost 4 bases, and 14 bases lay in between. The germline V gene encodes CDR1 SGDLS and CDR2 YYNGEE. CDR3 length: 14 residues. CDR3 DNA sequence: TGTGCCAGCAGCTCTCAGGGTGTGGGCTATGGCTACACCTTC. It yields the protein CASSSQGVGYGYTF.

This CDR3 is CAISEQGTGELFF. Written as DNA, the CDR3 is TGTGCCATCAGTGAACAGGGGACCGGGGAGCTGTTTTTT. The rearrangement joins TRBV10-3 to TRBJ2-2, with 7 bases identical to TRBD1. CDR3 length: 13 residues. V dropped 3 bases and J dropped 5; count of bases not matched to a gene: 0. CDR1 and CDR2 (germline): ENHRY, SYGVKD.

The chain joins TRBV10-1 to TRBJ2-3; no definite D call. The CDR3 has 15 amino acids. V lost 0 bases and J 2 bases, leaving 9 bases between the germline ends. From germline, CDR1 is WNHNN and CDR2 SYGVQD (reference sequence). The CDR3 DNA reads TGCGCCAGCAGTGAGTCTAAGGGTATCACAGATACGCAGTATTTT. It specifies CASSESKGITDTQYF.

V gene TRBV5-1 combines with J gene TRBJ2-6; D possibly corresponds to TRBD1 (6 bases). Germline V gene sequence: CDR1 SGHRS, CDR2 YFSETQ. The CDR3 spans 15 residues. Deletions cut 3 bases from V and 7 bases from J, with 14 bases between. CDR3 amino acids: CASSSTGWGANVLTF. In DNA, the CDR3 is TGCGCCAGCAGCTCGACAGGTTGGGGAGCCAACGTCCTGACTTTC.

The gene calls are TRBV5-1 and TRBJ1-4, with 12 nucleotides matching TRBD1. Germline V gene data show CDR1 as SGHRS and CDR2 as YFSETQ. This CDR3 spans 16 amino acids. V trimming: 4 bases; J trimming: 7 bases; junction bases outside the gene matches: 8. The CDR3 protein is CASSTGTGGSGEKLFF. Here the CDR3 DNA reads TGCGCCAGCAGCACCGGGACAGGGGGCAGCGGTGAAAAACTGTTTTTT. The full variable domain, completed using reference TRBV5-1 and TRBJ1-4, is KAGVTQTPRYLIKTRGQQVTLSCSPISGHRSVSWYQQTPGQGLQFLFEYFSETQRNKGNFPGRFSGRQFSNSRSEMNVSTLELGDSALYLCASSTGTGGSGEKLFFGSGTQLSVL.

This clone was counted a single time. The chain joins TRBV5-4 to TRBJ2-1, with D perhaps matching TRBD2 (6 bases). Germline CDR1 reads SGHNT; CDR2 reads YYREEE (reference sequence). The CDR3 totals 14 residues. Deletions cut 5 bases from V and 7 bases from J, with 16 bases between. The CDR3 coding sequence is TGTGCCAGCAGGCCGAAAGGAGGGTGGAATGAGCAGTTCTTC. It codes for CASRPKGGWNEQFF.

This chain joins TRBV12-5 and TRBJ1-1; TRBD1 aligns across 7 bases. This CDR3 spans 14 amino acids. V was pared by 4 bases and J by 4 bases, with 6 bases of the junction left unmatched. Germline V gene lookup returns CDR1 LGHNT and CDR2 FRNRAP. The CDR3 spells CASGWGQPGTEAFF. The CDR3 nucleotides read TGTGCTAGTGGTTGGGGACAGCCGGGCACTGAAGCTTTCTTT. Using reference TRBV12-5 and TRBJ1-1 for the parts outside the CDR3, the full variable domain is DARVTQTPRHKVTEMGQEVTMRCQPILGHNTVFWYRQTMMQGLELLAYFRNRAPLDDSGMPKDRFSAEMPDATLATLKIQPSEPRDSAVYFCASGWGQPGTEAFFGQGTRLTVV.

The chain has TRBV10-3 and TRBJ2-7; D remains ambiguous. The germline V gene encodes CDR1 ENHRY and CDR2 SYGVKD. The CDR3 loop spans 14 amino acids. V was shortened by 4 bases and J by 7 bases, with 17 bases between the two germline ends. The CDR3 protein is CAISGADQVPEQYF. For the CDR3, the DNA is TGTGCCATCAGTGGCGCGGATCAGGTCCCGGAGCAGTACTTC.

The chain carries TRBV7-9 and TRBJ2-4; 7 nucleotides agree with TRBD1. V shed 3 bases and J 3 bases; nucleotides not matched to a gene: 2. Germline V lookup: CDR1 SEHNR, CDR2 FQNEAQ (reference sequence). CDR3 length: 14 amino acids. CDR3 amino acids: CASSLGTDKNIQYF. The CDR3, as DNA: TGTGCCAGCAGCTTGGGGACAGACAAAAACATTCAGTACTTC. The whole variable domain, remainder taken from reference TRBV7-9 and TRBJ2-4, is DTGVSQNPRHKITKRGQNVTFRCDPISEHNRLYWYRQTLGQGPEFLTYFQNEAQLEKSRLLSDRFSAERPKGSFSTLEIQRTEQGDSAMYLCASSLGTDKNIQYFGAGTRLSVL.

This clone was detected once. The V and J genes are TRBV6-1 and TRBJ2-1, with a weak D call TRBD1 (6 bases). CDR3 length: 15 residues. The germline V gene encodes CDR1 MNHNS and CDR2 SASEGT. Deletions cut 2 bases from V and 4 bases from J, with 12 bases between. CDR3 sequence reads: CASSEQRTEYNEQFF. The CDR3 nucleotides read TGTGCCAGCAGTGAACAAAGGACAGAGTACAATGAGCAGTTCTTC.

The chain joins TRBV27 to TRBJ2-7; 8 nucleotides match TRBD1. This CDR3 spans 15 amino acids. Germline CDR1 reads MNHEY; CDR2 reads SMNVEV (reference sequence). The ends lost 2 bases at V and 3 bases at J; junction bases unmatched: 6. This CDR3 reads CASSLGVQGVYEQYF. The DNA of the CDR3 is TGTGCCAGCAGTTTAGGGGTACAGGGGGTCTACGAGCAGTACTTC.

On this clone itself: The same CDR3 is also encoded by other DNA sequences in this sample. The chain recombines TRBV10-1 with TRBJ2-5, with D possibly matching TRBD1 (5 bases). V dropped 5 bases and J dropped 1 base, with 8 bases sitting between them. CDR3 size: 13 residues. Germline values: CDR1 WNHNN, CDR2 SYGVQD (reference sequence). CDR3 amino acids: CASSRGLQETQYF. Written as DNA, the CDR3 is TGCGCCAGCAGTAGGGGCCTCCAAGAGACCCAGTACTTC.